The T cell receptor beta chain described here comes from a study of CD8 T cells in Susac syndrome. The V and J ends lost 3 bases and 3 bases respectively, with 12 bases between them. Germline CDR1 reads LNHDA; CDR2 reads SQIVND (reference sequence). CDR3 length equals 15 residues. RNA totalling about 0.45 to 1 ug underwent reverse transcription with random hexamers. Multiplex PCR with immunoSEQ amplified the TCR beta CDR3 across 54 Vbeta and 13 Jbeta. TCRdb passed the immunoSEQ multiplex PCR reads through MiXCR, listing each CDR3 protein once. The sample consists of over 300,000 distinct CDR3 sequences, about 90% of them appearing once. In blood CD8+ and CD4+ T cells, TCR beta underwent sequencing. The multiple sclerosis controls comprised treatment-naive patients whose relapsing-remitting disease was stable or active. The TEMRA cells underwent FACS enrichment, while the CD8+ and CD4+ T cells underwent negative isolation.

The source material was CD4+ T cells from PBMCs. The clonotype was recovered from a human donor with multiple sclerosis. The chain combines TRBV19 with TRBJ1-5; no definite D call. CDR3: CASSMSPYFNQPQHF. The CDR3 nucleotides are TGTGCCAGTAGTATGTCCCCTTACTTCAATCAGCCCCAGCATTTT.